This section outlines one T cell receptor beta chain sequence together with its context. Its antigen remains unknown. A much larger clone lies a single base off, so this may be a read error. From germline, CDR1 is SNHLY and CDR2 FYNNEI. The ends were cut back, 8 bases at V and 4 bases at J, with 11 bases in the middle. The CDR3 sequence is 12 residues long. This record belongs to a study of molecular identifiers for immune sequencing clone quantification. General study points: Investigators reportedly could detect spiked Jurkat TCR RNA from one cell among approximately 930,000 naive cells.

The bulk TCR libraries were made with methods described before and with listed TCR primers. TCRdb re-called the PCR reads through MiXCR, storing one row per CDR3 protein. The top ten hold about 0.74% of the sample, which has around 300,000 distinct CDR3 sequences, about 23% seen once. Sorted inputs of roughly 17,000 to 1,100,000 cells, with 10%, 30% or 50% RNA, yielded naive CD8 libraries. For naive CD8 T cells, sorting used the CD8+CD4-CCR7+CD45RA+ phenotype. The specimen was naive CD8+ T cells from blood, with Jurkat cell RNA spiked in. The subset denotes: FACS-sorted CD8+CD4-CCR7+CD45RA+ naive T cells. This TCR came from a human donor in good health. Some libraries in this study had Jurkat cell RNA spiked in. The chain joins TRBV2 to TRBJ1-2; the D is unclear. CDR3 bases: TGTGCCAGCTTACCCGACGGCTATGGCTACACCTTC. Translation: CASLPDGYGYTF. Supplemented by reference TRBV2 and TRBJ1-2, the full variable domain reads EPEVTQTPSHQVTQMGQEVILRCVPISNHLYFYWYRQILGQKVEFLVSFYNNEISEKSEIFDDQFSVERPDGSNFTLKIRSTKLEDSAMYFCASLPDGYGYTFGSGTRLTVV.